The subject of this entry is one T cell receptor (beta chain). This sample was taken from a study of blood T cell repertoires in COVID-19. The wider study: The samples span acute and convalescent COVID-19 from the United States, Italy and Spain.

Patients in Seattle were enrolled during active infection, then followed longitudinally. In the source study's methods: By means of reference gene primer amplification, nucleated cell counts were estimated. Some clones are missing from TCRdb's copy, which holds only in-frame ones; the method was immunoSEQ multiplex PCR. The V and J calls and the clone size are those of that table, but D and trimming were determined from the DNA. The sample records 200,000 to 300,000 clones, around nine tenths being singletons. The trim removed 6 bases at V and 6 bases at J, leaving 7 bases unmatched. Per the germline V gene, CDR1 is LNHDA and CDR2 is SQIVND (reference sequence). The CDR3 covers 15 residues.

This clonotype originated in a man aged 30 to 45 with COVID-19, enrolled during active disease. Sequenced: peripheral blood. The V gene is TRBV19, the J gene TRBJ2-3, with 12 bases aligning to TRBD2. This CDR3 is CASSPLAGGLDTQYF. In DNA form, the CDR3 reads TGTGCCAGTAGCCCCCTAGCGGGGGGGCTTGATACGCAGTATTTT.